This T cell receptor (beta chain) was captured by sequencing in a study of shared clonotypes between healthy human individuals. The CDR3 runs 14 residues. The ends were cut back, 1 base at V and 9 bases at J, with 13 bases in the middle. Germline CDR1 SGHAT, CDR2 FQNNGV. Donors were healthy HIV-negative adults without recent acute infections or vaccinations. Per the authors' pipeline: ImmunoSEQ supplied junction-only sequences lacking quality scores, so filtering was different. Produced via immunoSEQ multiplex PCR; TCRdb's table is partial and in-frame only. The V and J calls and clone size are taken from that table; D and trimming were inferred from the DNA. The sample has approximately 1,000,000 clones; 77% are singletons. To note about this clone: Its target is unknown.

Study-wide points: Some clonotypes were shared by all four sorted-subset donors, while others were not shared. The non-shared ones had lower generation probabilities than the shared ones. Although depth was large, rarefaction showed that sequencing of the sorted subsets was incomplete.

The sample was memory CD4+ T cells from PBMCs. The subset denotes: CD45RA-negative fraction. The V gene is TRBV11-2, the J gene TRBJ2-1, with D perhaps matching TRBD1 (6 bases). The clonotype originates from a man aged 18 to 29 in good health. Some clones in this sample may be carry-over from other donors' samples. CDR3 in amino acids: CASSLGVRRGEQFF. In DNA form, the CDR3 reads TGTGCCAGCAGCTTAGGGGTTCGCAGGGGTGAGCAGTTCTTC.